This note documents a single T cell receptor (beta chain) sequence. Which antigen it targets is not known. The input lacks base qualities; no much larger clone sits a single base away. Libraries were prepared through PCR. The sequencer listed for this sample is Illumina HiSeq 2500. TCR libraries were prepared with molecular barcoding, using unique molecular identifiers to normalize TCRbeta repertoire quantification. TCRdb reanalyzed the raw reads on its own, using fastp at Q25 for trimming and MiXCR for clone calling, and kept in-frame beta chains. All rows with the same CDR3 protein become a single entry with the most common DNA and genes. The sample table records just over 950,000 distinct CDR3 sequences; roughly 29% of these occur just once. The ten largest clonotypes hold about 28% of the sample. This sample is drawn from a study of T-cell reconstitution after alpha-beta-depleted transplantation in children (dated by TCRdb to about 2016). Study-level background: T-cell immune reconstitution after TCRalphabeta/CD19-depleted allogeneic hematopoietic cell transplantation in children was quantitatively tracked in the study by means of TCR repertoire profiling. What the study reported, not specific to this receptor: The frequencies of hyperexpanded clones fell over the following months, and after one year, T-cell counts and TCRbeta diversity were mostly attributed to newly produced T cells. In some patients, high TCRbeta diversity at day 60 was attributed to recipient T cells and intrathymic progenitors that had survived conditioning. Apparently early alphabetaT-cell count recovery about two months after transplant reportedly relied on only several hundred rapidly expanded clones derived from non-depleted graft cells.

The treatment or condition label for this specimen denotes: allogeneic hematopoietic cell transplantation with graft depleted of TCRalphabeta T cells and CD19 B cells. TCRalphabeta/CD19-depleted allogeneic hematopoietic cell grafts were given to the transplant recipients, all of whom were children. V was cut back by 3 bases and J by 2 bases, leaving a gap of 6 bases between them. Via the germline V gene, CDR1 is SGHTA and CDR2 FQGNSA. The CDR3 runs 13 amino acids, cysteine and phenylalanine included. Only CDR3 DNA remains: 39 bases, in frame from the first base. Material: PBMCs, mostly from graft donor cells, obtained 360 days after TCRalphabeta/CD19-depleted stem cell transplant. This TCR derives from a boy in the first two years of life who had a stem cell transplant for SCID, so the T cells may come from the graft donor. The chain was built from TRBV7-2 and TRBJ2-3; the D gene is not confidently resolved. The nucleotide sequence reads TGTGCCAGCAGCTTCACAATCACAGATACGCAGTATTTT. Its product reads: CASSFTITDTQYF.